This TCR beta chain was profiled in a study of naive and memory T cell subsets. This clonotype has only one observation. It may be a read error: a sequence one base away is much more abundant. The CDR3 runs to 16 residues. Germline loops: CDR1 LNHDA, CDR2 SQIVND (reference sequence). The beta constant-region primer was an equimolar mix of two oligonucleotides covering TRBC1 and TRBC2. TCRdb re-called the UMI-ligation and nested PCR reads through MiXCR, storing one row per CDR3 protein. The repertoire holds 70,000 to 95,000 distinct CDR3 sequences, about 7% seen once, with 1.5% to 2% in the top ten. The material sequenced was central memory CD4+ T cells from blood. This receptor was obtained from a human donor in good health. This rearrangement joins TRBV19 to TRBJ1-5; D uncertain. CDR3 protein: CASRRSDGASNQPQNF. The CDR3 DNA is TGTGCCAGCCGAAGATCGGACGGAGCTAGCAATCAGCCCCAGAATTTT.